This entry features one T cell receptor beta chain sequence. Its specificity is unknown. This sample is drawn from a study of beta chain features in type 1 diabetes. Study details: The number of sorted cells examined across all samples was under 140,000,000. Notes on the study in general: A moderate, significant TCRB CDR3 shortening appeared in type 1 diabetes across four CD4+ subsets. Unsettled here was the matter of whether HLA type influences TCRB rearrangement. Individuals with type 1 diabetes displayed fewer insertions and more deletions at VDJ junctions.

V lost 1 base to trimming and J lost 7 bases, with 11 bases between them. The V gene's germline CDR1 is GTSNPN and CDR2 SVGIG (reference sequence). This CDR3 is 13 amino acids long. Each of the sorted populations had a purity greater than 95%. cDNA synthesis used the whole RNA isolate, giving expressed TCRB sequences. TCRdb's table, derived via immunoSEQ multiplex PCR, lists solely in-frame clones and lacks some. This sample yields some 660,000 clones, of which around 15% are seen a single time; approximately 0.039% belongs to the top ten. The chain combines TRBV30 with TRBJ1-5, with D possibly TRBD1 on 6 matching bases. This receptor was taken from a man younger than 30 with type 1 diabetes. The sample taken for sequencing was naive CD4+ T cells from blood. CDR3 nucleotide sequence: TGTGCCTGGAGTGCACAGGGTCTCCAGCCCCAGCATTTT. Translated, it gives CAWSAQGLQPQHF. The complete variable domain, with remaining parts taken from reference TRBV30 and TRBJ1-5, reads SQTIHQWPATLVQPVGSPLSLECTVEGTSNPNLYWYRQAAGRGLQLLFYSVGIGQISSEVPQNLSASRPQDRQFILSSKKLLLSDSGFYLCAWSAQGLQPQHFGDGTRLSIL.